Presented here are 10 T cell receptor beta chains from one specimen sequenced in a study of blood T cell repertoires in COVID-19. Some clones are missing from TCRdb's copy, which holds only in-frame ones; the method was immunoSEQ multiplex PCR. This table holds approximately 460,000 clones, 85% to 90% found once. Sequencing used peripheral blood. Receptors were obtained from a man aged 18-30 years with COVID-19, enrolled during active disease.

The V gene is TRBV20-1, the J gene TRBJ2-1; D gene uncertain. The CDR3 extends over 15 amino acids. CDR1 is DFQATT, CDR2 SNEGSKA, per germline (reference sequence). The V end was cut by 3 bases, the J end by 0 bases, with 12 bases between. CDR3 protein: CSASSGGSSYNEQFF. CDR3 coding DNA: TGCAGTGCTAGTTCCGGCGGAAGCTCCTACAATGAGCAGTTCTTC.

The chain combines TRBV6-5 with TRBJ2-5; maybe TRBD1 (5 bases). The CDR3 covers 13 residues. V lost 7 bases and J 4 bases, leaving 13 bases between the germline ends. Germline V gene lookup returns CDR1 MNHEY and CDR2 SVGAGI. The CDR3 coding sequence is TGTGCCAGCAATGTAGGGGATCGAGAGACCCAGTACTTC. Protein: CASNVGDRETQYF.

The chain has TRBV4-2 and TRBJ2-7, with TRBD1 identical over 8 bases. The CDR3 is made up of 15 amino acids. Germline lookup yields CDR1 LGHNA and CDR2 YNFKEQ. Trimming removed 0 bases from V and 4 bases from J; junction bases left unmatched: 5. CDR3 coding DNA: TGTGCCAGCAGCCAAGAAGGGGACAGGCGTTACGAGCAGTACTTC. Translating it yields CASSQEGDRRYEQYF.

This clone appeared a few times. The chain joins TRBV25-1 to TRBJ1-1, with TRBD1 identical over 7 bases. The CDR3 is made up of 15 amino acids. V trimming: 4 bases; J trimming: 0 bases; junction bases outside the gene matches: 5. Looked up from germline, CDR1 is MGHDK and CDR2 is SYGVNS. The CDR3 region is CASSGQGGMNTEAFF. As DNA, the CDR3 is TGTGCCAGCAGTGGCCAGGGGGGCATGAACACTGAAGCTTTCTTT.

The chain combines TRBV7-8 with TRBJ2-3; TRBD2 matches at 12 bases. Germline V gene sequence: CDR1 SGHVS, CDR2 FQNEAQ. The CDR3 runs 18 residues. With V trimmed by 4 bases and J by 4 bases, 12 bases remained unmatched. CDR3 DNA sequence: TGTGCCAGCAGCTCAAATACAACTAGCGGGAGGCTCTCAGATACGCAGTATTTT. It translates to CASSSNTTSGRLSDTQYF. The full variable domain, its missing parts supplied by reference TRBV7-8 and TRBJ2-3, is GAGVSQSPRYKVAKRGQDVALRCDPISGHVSLFWYQQALGQGPEFLTYFQNEAQLDKSGLPSDRFFAERPEGSVSTLKIQRTQQEDSAVYLCASSSNTTSGRLSDTQYFGPGTRLTVL.

The CDR3 coding sequence is TGTGCCAGCAGCTTTAGGAGGGCCTTCACTGAAGCTTTCTTT. This gives the protein CASSFRRAFTEAFF. The chain combines TRBV7-2 with TRBJ1-1, with no clear D. Germline V gene data show CDR1 as SGHTA and CDR2 as FQGNSA. The germline V and J ends were trimmed by 3 bases and 4 bases, with 12 bases remaining between them. This CDR3 is built from 14 residues.

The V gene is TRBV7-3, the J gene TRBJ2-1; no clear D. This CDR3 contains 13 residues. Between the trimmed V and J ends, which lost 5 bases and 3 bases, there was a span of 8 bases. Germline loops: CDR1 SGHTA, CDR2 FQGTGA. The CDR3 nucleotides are TGTGCCAGCAGCGACAAGGTCTACAATGAGCAGTTCTTC. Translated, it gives CASSDKVYNEQFF.

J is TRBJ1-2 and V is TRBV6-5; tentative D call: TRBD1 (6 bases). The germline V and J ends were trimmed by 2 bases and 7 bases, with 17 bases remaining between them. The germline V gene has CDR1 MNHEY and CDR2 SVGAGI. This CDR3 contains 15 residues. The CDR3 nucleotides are TGTGCCAGCAGTTACCGGCAGGGGAGTATAGGTGGCTACACCTTC. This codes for CASSYRQGSIGGYTF.

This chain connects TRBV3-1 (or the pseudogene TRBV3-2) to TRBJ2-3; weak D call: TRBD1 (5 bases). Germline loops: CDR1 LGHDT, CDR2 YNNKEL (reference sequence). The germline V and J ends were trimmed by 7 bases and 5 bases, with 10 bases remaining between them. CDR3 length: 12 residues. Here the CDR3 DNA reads TGTGCCAGCACCATAACAGGAGATACGCAGTATTTT. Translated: CASTITGDTQYF.

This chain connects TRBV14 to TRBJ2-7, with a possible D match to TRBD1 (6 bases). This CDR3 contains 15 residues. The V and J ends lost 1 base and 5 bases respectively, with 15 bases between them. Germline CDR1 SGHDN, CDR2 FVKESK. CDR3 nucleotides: TGTGCCAGCAGCCAAGGACCCCAGGGGTATAACGAGCAGTACTTC. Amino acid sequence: CASSQGPQGYNEQYF.